This T cell receptor (beta chain) was captured by sequencing in a study of cytomegalovirus exposure and HLA in healthy donors. Use of 60 Vbeta and 13 Jbeta primers characterized the PCR. Data came from immunoSEQ multiplex PCR; TCRdb stores just in-frame clones and leaves some out. The sample carries about 230,000 clones, around 85% recorded once. Although they were nominally healthy when sampled, donors likely had unrecorded immune exposures. The V gene end was trimmed by 0 bases and the J gene end by 2 bases; junction bases not matched to a gene: 5. The length of the CDR3 is 16 residues. The germline V gene has CDR1 LNHNV and CDR2 YYDKDF (reference sequence).

The V call is TRBV15, the J call TRBJ2-7; TRBD2 matches 9 bases. The sequenced material came from PBMCs. The sequence came from a human donor in good health. CDR3 sequence (DNA): TGTGCCACCAGCAGAGATGTGGGGACTAGCCCCTACGAGCAGTACTTC. Translating gives CATSRDVGTSPYEQYF. Full variable domain (remainder filled in from reference TRBV15 and TRBJ2-7): DAMVIQNPRYQVTQFGKPVTLSCSQTLNHNVMYWYQQKSSQAPKLLFHYYDKDFNNEADTPDNFQSRRPNTSFCFLDIRSPGLGDTAMYLCATSRDVGTSPYEQYFGPGTRLTVT.